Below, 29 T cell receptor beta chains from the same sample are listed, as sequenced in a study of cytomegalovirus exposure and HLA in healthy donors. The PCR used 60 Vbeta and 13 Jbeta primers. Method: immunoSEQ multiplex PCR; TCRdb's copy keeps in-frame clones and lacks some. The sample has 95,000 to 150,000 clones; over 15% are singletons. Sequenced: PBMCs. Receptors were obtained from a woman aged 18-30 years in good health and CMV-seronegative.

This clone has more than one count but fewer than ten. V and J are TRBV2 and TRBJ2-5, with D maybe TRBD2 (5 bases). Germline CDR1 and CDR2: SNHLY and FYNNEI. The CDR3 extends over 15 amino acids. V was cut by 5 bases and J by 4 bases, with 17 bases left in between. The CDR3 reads CASSPRIARGETQYF. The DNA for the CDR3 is TGTGCCAGCAGTCCACGAATTGCCCGGGGAGAGACCCAGTACTTC.

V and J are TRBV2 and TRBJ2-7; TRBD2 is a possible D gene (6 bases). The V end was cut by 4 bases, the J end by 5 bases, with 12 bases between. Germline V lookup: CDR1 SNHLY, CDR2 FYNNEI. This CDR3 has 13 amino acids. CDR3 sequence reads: CASSVALANEQYF. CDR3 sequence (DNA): TGTGCCAGCAGTGTAGCCCTAGCGAACGAGCAGTACTTC.

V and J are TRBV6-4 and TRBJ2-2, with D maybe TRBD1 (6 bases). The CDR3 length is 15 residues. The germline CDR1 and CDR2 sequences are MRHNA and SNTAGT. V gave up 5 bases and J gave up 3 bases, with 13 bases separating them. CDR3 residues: CASSPGQKDTGELFF. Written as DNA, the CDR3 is TGTGCCAGCAGTCCGGGACAAAAGGACACCGGGGAGCTGTTTTTT.

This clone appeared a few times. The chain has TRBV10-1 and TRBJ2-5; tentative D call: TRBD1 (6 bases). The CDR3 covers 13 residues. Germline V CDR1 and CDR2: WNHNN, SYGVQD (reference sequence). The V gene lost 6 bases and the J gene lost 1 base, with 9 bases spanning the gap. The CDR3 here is CASSRQVQETQYF. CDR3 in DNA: TGCGCCAGCAGCAGACAGGTCCAAGAGACCCAGTACTTC.

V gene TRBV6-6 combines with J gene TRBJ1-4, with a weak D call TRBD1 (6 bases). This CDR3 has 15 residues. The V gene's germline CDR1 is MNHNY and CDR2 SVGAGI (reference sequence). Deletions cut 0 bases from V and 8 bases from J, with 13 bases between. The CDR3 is CASSYSKGGGEKLFF. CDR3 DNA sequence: TGTGCCAGCAGTTACTCGAAGGGAGGGGGGGAAAAACTGTTTTTT.

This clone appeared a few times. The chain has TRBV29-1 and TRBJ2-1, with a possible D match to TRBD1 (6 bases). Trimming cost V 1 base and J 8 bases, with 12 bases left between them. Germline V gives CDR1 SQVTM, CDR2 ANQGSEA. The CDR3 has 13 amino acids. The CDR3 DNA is TGCAGCGTTGAAGGCCAGGGGATCTATGAGCAGTTCTTC. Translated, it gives CSVEGQGIYEQFF.

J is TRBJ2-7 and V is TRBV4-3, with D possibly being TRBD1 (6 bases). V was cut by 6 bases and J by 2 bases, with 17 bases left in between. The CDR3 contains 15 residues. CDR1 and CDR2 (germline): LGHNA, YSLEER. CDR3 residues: CASSPGGQKPYEQYF. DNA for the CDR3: TGCGCCAGCAGTCCCGGAGGACAGAAGCCCTACGAGCAGTACTTC.

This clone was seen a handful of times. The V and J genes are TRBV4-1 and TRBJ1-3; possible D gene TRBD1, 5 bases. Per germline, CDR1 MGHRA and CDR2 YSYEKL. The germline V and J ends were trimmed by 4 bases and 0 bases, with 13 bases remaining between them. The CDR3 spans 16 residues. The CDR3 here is CASSLLGPDSGNTIYF. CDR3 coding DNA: TGCGCCAGCAGCCTTCTGGGGCCAGACTCTGGAAACACCATATATTTT.

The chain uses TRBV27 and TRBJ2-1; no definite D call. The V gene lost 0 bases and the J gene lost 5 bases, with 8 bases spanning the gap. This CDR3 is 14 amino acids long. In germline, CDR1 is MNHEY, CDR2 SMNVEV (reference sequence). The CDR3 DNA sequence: TGTGCCAGCAGTTTATCGCGGCCGAACAATGAGCAGTTCTTC. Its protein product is CASSLSRPNNEQFF.

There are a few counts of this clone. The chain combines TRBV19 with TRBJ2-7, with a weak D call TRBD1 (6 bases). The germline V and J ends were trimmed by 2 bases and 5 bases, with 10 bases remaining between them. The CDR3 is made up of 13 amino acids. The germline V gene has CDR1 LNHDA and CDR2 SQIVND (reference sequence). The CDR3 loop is CASSITSGDEQYF. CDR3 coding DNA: TGTGCCAGTAGTATAACCTCAGGGGACGAGCAGTACTTC.

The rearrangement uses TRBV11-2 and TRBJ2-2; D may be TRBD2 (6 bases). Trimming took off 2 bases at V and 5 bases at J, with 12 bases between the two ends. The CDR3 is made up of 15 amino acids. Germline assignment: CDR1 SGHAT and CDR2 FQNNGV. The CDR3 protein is CASSLTGLRTGELFF. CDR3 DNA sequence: TGTGCCAGCAGCTTAACAGGACTAAGGACCGGGGAGCTGTTTTTT.

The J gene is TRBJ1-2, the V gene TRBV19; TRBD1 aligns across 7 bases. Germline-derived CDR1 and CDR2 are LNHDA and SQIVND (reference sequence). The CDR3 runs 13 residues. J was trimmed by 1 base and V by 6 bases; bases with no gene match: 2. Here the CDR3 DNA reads TGTGCCAGTAGGACAGGGAATAACTATGGCTACACCTTC. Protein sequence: CASRTGNNYGYTF. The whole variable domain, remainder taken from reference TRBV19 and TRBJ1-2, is DGGITQSPKYLFRKEGQNVTLSCEQNLNHDAMYWYRQDPGQGLRLIYYSQIVNDFQKGDIAEGYSVSREKKESFPLTVTSAQKNPTAFYLCASRTGNNYGYTFGSGTRLTVV.

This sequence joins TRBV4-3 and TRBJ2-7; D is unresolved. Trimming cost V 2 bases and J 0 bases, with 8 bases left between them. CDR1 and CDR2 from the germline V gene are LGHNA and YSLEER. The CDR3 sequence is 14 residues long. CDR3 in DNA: TGCGCCAGCAGCCAAAGCGCGAGCTCCTACGAGCAGTACTTC. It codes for CASSQSASSYEQYF.

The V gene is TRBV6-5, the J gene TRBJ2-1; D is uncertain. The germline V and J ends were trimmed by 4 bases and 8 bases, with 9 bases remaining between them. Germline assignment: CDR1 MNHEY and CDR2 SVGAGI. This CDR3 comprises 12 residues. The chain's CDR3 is CASSSPSDEQFF. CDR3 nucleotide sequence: TGTGCCAGCAGTTCCCCCTCGGATGAGCAGTTCTTC.

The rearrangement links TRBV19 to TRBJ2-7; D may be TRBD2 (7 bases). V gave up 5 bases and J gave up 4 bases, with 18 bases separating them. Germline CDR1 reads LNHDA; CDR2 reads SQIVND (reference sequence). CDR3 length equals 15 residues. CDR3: CASSYGGGVTYEQYF. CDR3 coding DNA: TGTGCCAGTAGTTACGGAGGGGGGGTTACTTACGAGCAGTACTTC. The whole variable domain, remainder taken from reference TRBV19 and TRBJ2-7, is DGGITQSPKYLFRKEGQNVTLSCEQNLNHDAMYWYRQDPGQGLRLIYYSQIVNDFQKGDIAEGYSVSREKKESFPLTVTSAQKNPTAFYLCASSYGGGVTYEQYFGPGTRLTVT.

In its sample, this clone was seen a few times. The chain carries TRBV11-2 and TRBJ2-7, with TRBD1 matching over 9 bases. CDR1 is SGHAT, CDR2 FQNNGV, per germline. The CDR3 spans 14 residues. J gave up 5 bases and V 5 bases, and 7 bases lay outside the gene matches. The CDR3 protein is CASSRDRVIDEQYF. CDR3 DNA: TGTGCCAGCAGCCGGGACAGGGTGATCGACGAGCAGTACTTC.

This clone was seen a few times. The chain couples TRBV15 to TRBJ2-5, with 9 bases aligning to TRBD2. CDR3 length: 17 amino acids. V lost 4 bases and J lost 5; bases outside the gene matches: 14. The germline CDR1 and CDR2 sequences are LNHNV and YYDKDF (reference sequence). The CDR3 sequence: CATSTIAGGAFAETQYF. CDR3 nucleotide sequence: TGTGCCACCAGCACCATCGCGGGAGGGGCTTTTGCGGAGACCCAGTACTTC.

For the CDR3, the DNA is TGTGCCAGCAGCTGGACGACGGGGGACACTGAAGCTTTCTTT. This sequence encodes CASSWTTGDTEAFF. The rearrangement uses TRBV5-4 and TRBJ1-1; TRBD1 might be the D (5 bases). Germline assignment: CDR1 SGHNT and CDR2 YYREEE (reference sequence). The CDR3 covers 14 residues. V gave up 3 bases and J gave up 3 bases, with 12 bases separating them.

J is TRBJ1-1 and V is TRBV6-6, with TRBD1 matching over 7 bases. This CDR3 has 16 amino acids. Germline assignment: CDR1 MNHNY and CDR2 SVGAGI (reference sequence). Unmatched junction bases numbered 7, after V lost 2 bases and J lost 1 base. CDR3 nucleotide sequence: TGTGCCAGCAGTTACGCGAGGGGGCGGGGGAACACTGAAGCTTTCTTT. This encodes CASSYARGRGNTEAFF.

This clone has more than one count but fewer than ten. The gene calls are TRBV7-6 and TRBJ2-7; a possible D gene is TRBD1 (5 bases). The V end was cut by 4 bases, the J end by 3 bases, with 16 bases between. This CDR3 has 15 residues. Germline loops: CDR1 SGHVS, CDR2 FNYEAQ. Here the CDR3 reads CASSSPDTKYYEQYF. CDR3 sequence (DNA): TGTGCCAGCAGCTCGCCGGACACTAAGTACTACGAGCAGTACTTC. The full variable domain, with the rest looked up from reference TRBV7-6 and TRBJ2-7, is GAGVSQSPRYKVTKRGQDVALRCDPISGHVSLYWYRQALGQGPEFLTYFNYEAQQDKSGLPNDRFSAERPEGSISTLTIQRTEQRDSAMYRCASSSPDTKYYEQYFGPGTRLTVT.

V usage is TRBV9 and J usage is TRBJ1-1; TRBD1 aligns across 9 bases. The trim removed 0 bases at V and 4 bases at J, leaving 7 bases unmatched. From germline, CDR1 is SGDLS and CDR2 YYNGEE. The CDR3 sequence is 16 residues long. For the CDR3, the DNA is TGTGCCAGCAGCGTAGAGGGGACAGGGCCGGGCACTGAAGCTTTCTTT. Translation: CASSVEGTGPGTEAFF.

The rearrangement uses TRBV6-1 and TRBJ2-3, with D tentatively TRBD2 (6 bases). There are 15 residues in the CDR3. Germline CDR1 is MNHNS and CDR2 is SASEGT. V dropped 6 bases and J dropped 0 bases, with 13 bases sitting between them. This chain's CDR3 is CASSLGLASTDTQYF. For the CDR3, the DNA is TGTGCCAGCAGCCTCGGGCTAGCGAGCACAGATACGCAGTATTTT.

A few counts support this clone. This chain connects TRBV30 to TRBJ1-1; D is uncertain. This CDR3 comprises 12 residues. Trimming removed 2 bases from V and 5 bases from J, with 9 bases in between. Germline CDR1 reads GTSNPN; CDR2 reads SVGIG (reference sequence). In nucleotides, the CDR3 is TGTGCCTGGAGTTCGGGAAAAACTGAAGCTTTCTTT. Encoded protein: CAWSSGKTEAFF.

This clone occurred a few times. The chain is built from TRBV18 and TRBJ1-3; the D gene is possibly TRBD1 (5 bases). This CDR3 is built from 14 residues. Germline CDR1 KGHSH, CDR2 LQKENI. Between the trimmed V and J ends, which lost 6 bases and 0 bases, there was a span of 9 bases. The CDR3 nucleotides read TGTGCCAGCTCCCAAGACAGCTCTGGAAACACCATATATTTT. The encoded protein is CASSQDSSGNTIYF.

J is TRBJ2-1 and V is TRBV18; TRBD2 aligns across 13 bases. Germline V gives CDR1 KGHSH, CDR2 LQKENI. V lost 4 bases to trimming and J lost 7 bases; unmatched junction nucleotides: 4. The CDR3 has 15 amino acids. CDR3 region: CASSLGLAGDNEQFF. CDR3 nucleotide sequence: TGTGCCAGCTCACTTGGACTAGCGGGAGATAATGAGCAGTTCTTC.

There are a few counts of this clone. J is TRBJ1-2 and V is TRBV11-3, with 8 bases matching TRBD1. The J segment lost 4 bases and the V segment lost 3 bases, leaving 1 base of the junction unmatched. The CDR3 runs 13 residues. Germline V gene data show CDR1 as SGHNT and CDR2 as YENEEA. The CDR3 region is CASSFGQGYGYTF. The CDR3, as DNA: TGTGCCAGCAGCTTCGGACAGGGCTATGGCTACACCTTC.

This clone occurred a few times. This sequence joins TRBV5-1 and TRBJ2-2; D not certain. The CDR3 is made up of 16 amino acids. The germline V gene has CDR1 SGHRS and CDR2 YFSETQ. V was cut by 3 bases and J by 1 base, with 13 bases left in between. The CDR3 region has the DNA TGCGCCAGCAGCTCCAGGAACAGCCTGAACACCGGGGAGCTGTTTTTT. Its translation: CASSSRNSLNTGELFF. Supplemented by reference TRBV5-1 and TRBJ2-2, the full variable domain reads KAGVTQTPRYLIKTRGQQVTLSCSPISGHRSVSWYQQTPGQGLQFLFEYFSETQRNKGNFPGRFSGRQFSNSRSEMNVSTLELGDSALYLCASSSRNSLNTGELFFGEGSRLTVL.

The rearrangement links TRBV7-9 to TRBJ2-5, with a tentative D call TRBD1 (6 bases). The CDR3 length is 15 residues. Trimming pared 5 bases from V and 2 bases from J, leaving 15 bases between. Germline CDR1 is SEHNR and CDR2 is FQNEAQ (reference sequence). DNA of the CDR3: TGTGCCAGCAGCCCCCAAGACAGGAGACAAGAGACCCAGTACTTC. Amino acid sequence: CASSPQDRRQETQYF.

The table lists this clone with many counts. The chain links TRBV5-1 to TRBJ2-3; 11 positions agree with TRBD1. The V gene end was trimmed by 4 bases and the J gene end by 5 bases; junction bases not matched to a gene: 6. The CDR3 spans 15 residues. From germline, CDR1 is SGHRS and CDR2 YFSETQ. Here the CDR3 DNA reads TGCGCCAGCAGCGTGGGGACAGGGGGTGGAGATACGCAGTATTTT. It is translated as CASSVGTGGGDTQYF.